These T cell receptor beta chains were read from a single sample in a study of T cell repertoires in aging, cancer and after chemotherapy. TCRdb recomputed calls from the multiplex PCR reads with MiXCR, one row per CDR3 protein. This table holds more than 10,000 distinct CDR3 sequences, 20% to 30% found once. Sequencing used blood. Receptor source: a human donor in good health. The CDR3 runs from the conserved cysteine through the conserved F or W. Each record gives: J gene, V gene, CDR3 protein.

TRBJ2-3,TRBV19,CASSMSSTDTQYF
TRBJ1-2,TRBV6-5,CASREPDRGNGYTF
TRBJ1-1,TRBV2,CASSVGRGRTEAFF
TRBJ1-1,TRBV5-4,CGSAKLGRATEAFF
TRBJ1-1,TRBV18,CASSPGVTNTEAFF
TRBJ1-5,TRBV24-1,CATSDPNRGGAEPQHF
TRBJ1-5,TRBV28,CASSLWGTGIGQPQHF
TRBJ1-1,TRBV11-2,CASSLGTGVHYSHSLNTEAFF
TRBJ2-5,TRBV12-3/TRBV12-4,CASGRGSKGETQYF
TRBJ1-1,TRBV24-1,CATRGGPMNTEAFF
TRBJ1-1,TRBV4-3,CASSQDSQGDLNTEAFF
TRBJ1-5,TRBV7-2,CASSLRGNQPQHF
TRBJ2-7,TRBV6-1,CATTRDRAYEQYF
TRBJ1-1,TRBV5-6,CASSLQGDTEAFF
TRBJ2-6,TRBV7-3,CASSSLGGAGANVLTF
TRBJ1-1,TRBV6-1,CASRDTRITEAFF
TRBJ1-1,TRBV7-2,CASSLPTPEAFF
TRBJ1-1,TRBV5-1,CASSLGQGLKAFF
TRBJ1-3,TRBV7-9,CASSLGTGKPGNTIYF
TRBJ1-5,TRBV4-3,CASSQTGTNQPQHF
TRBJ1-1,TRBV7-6,CASSLHSYSSLNTEAFF
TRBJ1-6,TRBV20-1,CSARFTGPNSPLHF
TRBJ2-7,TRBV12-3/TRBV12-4,CASSTPGLADEQYF
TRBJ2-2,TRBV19,CASTSAGLAGLANTGELFF
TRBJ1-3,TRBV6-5,CASQRSGGSSGNTIYF
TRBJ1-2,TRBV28,CASTRPGVNYGYTF
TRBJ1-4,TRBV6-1,CASSGTGATNEKLFF
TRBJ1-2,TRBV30,CAGKEGIPYGYTF
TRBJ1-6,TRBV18,CASSPGGAYNSPLHF
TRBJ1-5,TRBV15,CATSRDGSRAQPQHF
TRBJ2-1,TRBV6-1,CASSGRAGGRGEQFF
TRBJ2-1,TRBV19,CASRRSAGNEQFF
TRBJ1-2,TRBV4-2,CASSQEGHNYGYTF
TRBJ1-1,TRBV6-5,CASSYSTGMNTEAFF
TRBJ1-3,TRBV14,CASSRGLVRGNTIYF
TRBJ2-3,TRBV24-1,CATSYSGTDTQYF
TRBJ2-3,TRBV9,CASSVSTGQGIDTQYF
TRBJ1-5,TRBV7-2,CASSLFGQGDIQPQHF
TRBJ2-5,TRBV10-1,CASSADPKETQYF
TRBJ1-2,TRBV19,CASNHREVDGYTF
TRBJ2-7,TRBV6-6,CASSYSPSRGNTYEQYF
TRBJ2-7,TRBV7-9,CASSYGGTGAYEQYF
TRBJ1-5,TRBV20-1,CSASGDRVPYSNQPQHF
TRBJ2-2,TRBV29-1,CSVDLPQGAAGELFF
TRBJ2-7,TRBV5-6,CASSLSGYEQYF
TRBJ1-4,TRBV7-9,CASSLGSGLNEKLFF
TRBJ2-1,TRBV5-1,CASSLAFNEQFF
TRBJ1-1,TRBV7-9,CASSLPPGQGVWSTEAFF
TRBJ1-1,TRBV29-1,CSVLWRTEAFF
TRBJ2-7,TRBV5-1,CARSPQWVSSSYEQYF
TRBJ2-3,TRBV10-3,CAIRQEGTEPKF
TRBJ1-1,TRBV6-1,CASTTGQSTEAFF
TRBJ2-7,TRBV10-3,CAIEDGQMNSYEQYF